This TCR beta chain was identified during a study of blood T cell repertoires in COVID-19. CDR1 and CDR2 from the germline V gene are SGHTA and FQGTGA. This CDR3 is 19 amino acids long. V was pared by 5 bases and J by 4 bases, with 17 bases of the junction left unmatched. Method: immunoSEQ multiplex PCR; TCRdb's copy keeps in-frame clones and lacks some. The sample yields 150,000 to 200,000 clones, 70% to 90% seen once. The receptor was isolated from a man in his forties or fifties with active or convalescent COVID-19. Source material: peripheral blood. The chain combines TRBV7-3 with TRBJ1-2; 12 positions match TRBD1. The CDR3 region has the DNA TGTGCCAGCAGCCCCCGGGCAGGGGACAGGGGGCCCTGGATCTATGGCTACACCTTC. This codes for CASSPRAGDRGPWIYGYTF. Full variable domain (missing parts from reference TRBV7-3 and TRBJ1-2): GAGVSQTPSNKVTEKGKYVELRCDPISGHTALYWYRQSLGQGPEFLIYFQGTGAADDSGLPNDRFFAVRPEGSVSTLKIQRTERGDSAVYLCASSPRAGDRGPWIYGYTFGSGTRLTVV.